This TCR beta chain appears in the sequencing data of a study of beta chain features in type 1 diabetes. About the study: Similarity in age, gender and cell yields was seen between patients and healthy donors.

Germline CDR1 and CDR2: MGHDK and SYGVNS. V shed 2 bases and J 6 bases; nucleotides not matched to a gene: 7. The CDR3 has 15 residues. For this clone: Its antigen is as yet unknown.

Notes on the study in general: TCRB CDR3s from Type 1 diabetes patients were moderately but significantly shorter in all four CD4+ subsets.

Of the isolated RNA, all was reverse transcribed, and so the sequenced material was expressed TCRB transcripts. Sequencing used immunoSEQ multiplex PCR; TCRdb keeps in-frame clones, though not all of them. The table lists about 360,000 clones, about 12% of them singletons, with around 0.0099% in the top ten. The receptor was isolated from a woman aged 18-29 years with type 1 diabetes. Sequences were obtained from naive CD4+ T cells from blood. This chain uses TRBV25-1 with TRBJ1-5; TRBD1 agrees at 7 bases. The CDR3 DNA is TGTGCCAGCAGTGAAACAGGGGCGTCGGGTCAGCCCCAGCATTTT. Its translation is CASSETGASGQPQHF.